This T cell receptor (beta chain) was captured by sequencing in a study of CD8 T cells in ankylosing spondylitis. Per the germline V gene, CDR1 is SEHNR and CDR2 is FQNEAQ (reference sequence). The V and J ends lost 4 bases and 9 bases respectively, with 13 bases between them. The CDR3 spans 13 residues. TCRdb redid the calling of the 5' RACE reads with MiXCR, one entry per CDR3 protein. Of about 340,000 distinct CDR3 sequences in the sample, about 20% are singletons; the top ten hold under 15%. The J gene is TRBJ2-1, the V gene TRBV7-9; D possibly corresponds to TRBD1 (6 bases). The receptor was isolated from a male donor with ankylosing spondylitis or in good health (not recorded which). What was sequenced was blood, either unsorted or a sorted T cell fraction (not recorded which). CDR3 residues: CASSSVGAVEQFF. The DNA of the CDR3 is TGTGCCAGCAGCTCTGTGGGGGCCGTTGAGCAGTTCTTC.